This T cell receptor (beta chain) came from a study of cytomegalovirus exposure and HLA in healthy donors. Study-level information: The same platform was used for the 130 or so validation repertoires and the approximately 670 first-cohort repertoires, a later analysis reported.

Only in-frame clones appear in the TCRdb table, and some are missing; sequencing was by immunoSEQ multiplex PCR. The sample carries about 220,000 clones, 80% to 90% recorded once. Study findings and constraints: A subsequent analysis found that TCR clusters from the first cohort also tended to co-occur in the 110 or so validation repertoires, with around 94% of cluster scores above 0. According to the study, 150 to 200 TCR beta chains were cytomegalovirus-associated.

The V segment lost 6 bases and the J segment 2 bases; nucleotides outside the gene matches: 3. The germline V gene encodes CDR1 LGHNA and CDR2 YNFKEQ. The CDR3 has 13 amino acids. Notes on this clone: No antigen is known for it.

The receptor was isolated from a young man in good health and CMV-seronegative. The specimen sequenced was PBMCs. The V call is TRBV4-2, the J call TRBJ2-7; TRBD2 agrees at 8 bases. CDR3 sequence: CASSTSGPYEQYF. The CDR3 DNA reads as TGTGCCAGCAGTACTAGCGGCCCCTACGAGCAGTACTTC.